The T cell receptor (beta chain) under discussion was sequenced for a study of glioma-infiltrating T cells. Notes on the study in general: Gliomas, especially low-grade, showed above-expected tissue-blood divergence; non-neoplastic patients showed below.

The CDR3 is 14 amino acids. Germline V gives CDR1 DFQATT, CDR2 SNEGSKA (reference sequence). V was clipped by 6 bases and J by 0 bases; unmatched bases: 6. TCR alpha and beta CDR3 regions were amplified from RNA using iRepertoire nested multiplex PCR. TCRdb processed the multiplex PCR reads anew with MiXCR; each CDR3 protein has one entry. The sample consists of about 400,000 distinct CDR3 sequences, about two fifths of them appearing once. With regard to this clonotype: No antigen is known for it.

The sample was glioma tissue, nonneoplastic brain tissue, or PBMCs (not recorded which). V usage is TRBV20-1 and J usage is TRBJ2-7, with 9 bases fitting TRBD2. The origin of this receptor is a human donor with low-grade glioma or glioblastoma, undergoing nonglioma brain surgery, or in good health (not recorded which). The CDR3 spells CSATLAGYSYEQYF. The CDR3 coding sequence is TGCAGTGCGACCCTAGCGGGGTACTCCTACGAGCAGTACTTC.